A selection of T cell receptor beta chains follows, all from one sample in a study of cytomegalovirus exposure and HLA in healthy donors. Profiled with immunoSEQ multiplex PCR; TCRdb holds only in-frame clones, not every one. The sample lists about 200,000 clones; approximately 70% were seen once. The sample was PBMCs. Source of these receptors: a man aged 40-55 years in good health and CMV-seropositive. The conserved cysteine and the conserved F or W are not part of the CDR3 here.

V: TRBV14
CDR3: ASSQDVEGEQY

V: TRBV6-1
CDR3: ASSEQGNQPQH

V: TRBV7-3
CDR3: ASSLGTENTEAF

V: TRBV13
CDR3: ASSLGTDEKLF

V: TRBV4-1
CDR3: ASSPAGTGVTEAF

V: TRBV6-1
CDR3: ASIFAGGAEAF

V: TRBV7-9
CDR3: SSSRPGFNDSPLH

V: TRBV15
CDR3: ATSGGTGNQPQH

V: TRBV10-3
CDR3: AKAVSGGNTGELF

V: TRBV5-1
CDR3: ASSLEGGNLNQPQH

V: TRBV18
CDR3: ASYSQSGQGARFYGYT

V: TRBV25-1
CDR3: ASLGGKAF

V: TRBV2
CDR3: ASSPSPGAYEQY

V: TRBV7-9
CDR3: ASSPRVPSEAF

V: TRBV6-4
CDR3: ASSDGGYSTDTQY

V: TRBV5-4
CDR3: ASRFYTGDGYT

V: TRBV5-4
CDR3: ASSFPGQTYEQY

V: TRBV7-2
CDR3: ASSLTGQNSPLH

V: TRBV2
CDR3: ASRLGGSEQY

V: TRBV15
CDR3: ATSSAFWDGGGEQY

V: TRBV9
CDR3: ASSAEPRAEVF

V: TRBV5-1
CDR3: ASSGALAEQF

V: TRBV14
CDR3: ASSTRGNTEAF

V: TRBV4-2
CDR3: ASSSWGTEVQETQY

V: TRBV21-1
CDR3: ASSDSDEQY

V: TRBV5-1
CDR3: ASSQTGTAYEQY

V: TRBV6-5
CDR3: ASSQLAGSTDTQY

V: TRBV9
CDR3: ASSTTGDPSTDTQY

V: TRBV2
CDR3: ASNVFEGNQPQH

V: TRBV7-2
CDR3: ASSTLAGYQETQY

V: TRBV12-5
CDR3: ASGLGQHQETQY

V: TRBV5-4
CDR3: ASSLAVGQGNSPLH

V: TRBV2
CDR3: ASSEALKGGETQY

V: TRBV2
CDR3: ASSPGTANTEAF

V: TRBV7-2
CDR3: ASSLHSNYGYT

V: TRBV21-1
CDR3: ASSKRKSNQPQH

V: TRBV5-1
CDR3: ASSELQGAEYGYT

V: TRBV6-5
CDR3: ASSFRGANTEAF

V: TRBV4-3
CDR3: ASSQLRGKPQH

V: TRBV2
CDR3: ASRREGYEQY

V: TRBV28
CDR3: ASSDTGASSYEQY

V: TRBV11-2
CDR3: ASSLGGGGAPGELF

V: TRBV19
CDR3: ASSIYGNSNQPQH

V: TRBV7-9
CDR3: ASSYGTSGGAGEQF

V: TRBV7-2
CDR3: ASSLSSTNEKLF

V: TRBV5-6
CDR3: ASSIQGGNEKLF

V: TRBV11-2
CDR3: ASSLAGTGGTGELF

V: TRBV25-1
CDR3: ASAAGAGNTIY

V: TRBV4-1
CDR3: ASSPTPVTRGEQF

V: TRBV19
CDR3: ASSPRGQGESREQY

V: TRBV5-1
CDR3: ASSSSTGGEKLF

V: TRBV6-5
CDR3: ASSYSSKQGSEAF

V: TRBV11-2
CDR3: ASSSWTSGGAVEQY

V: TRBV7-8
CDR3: ASSLDSRGALNTIY

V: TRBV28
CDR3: ASSLDSGRETQY